This TCR beta chain was recovered during a study of blood T cells in healthy people across ages. Whole-study context: Capture via template switching afforded approximately one barcoded beta molecule per two T cells.

The CDR3 covers 14 residues. In germline, CDR1 is LGHNA, CDR2 YSLEER. The study's findings and limits: Compared with aged donors, long-lived donors showed fewer expanded clones, suggesting selection.

A sample-barcoded 5' primer and a J-beta primer mix were used in a second PCR of about 6 to 11 cycles. TCRdb reprocessed the 5' RACE reads with MiXCR, giving one entry per CDR3 protein. The sample has over 450,000 distinct CDR3 sequences, 24% seen once; the top ten hold approximately 8.7%. This clonotype appeared a few times. What it binds is not known. The sample was also linked to a second study, of T cells of mothers and their children. That report notes: The second PCR used the M1S primer, and this primer added sample barcodes and 2-4 random nucleotides.

This receptor was obtained from a boy aged 5-17 years in good health. Sequencing was done on a sample of blood. V usage is TRBV4-3 and J usage is TRBJ2-7; D unclear. The end of the DNA fits TRBJ2-5 better, so the J call may be wrong. The CDR3 loop is CASSRDQYQETQYF. The CDR3 DNA follows: TGCGCCAGCAGCCGGGATCAGTACCAAGAGACCCAGTACTTC.